These 10 T cell receptor beta chains share one sample of origin, sequenced in a study of CD8+CD57+ T cells in acquired aplastic anemia listed by TCRdb under 2018. TCRdb records Illumina HiSeq 2000 as the sequencer. TCR beta VDJ combination and CDR3 sequence profiling used genomic DNA as the template. Clones were called with MiXCR by TCRdb after fastp trimmed the public reads at Q25, and only in-frame beta chains were retained. Every distinct CDR3 protein forms one entry, paired with its most common genes and DNA. A total of 190,000 or so distinct CDR3 sequences appear in this sample, approximately 57% of them only once. The ten largest clones represent 25% to 35% of the sample. Sequenced sample: sorted CD4+, CD8+, or CD8+CD57+ T cells (not recorded which) from PBMCs. The receptors were sampled from a human donor in good health.

The J gene is TRBJ2-7, the V gene TRBV20-1; D is possibly TRBD2 (6 bases). The CDR3 is 13 residues long. Germline values: CDR1 DFQATT, CDR2 SNEGSKA (reference sequence). Trimming took off 3 bases at V and 2 bases at J, with 11 bases between the two ends. CDR3: CSASPGRTYEQYF. The CDR3 nucleotides are TGCAGTGCTAGCCCAGGGAGGACCTACGAGCAGTACTTC.

This clonotype was seen ten or more times. The V call is TRBV2, the J call TRBJ2-7; the D call may be TRBD1 or TRBD2 (5 bases each). Per the germline V gene, CDR1 is SNHLY and CDR2 is FYNNEI. The CDR3 runs 12 residues. The CDR3 DNA is TGTGCGACCGGGACGGGGACCTACGAGCAGTACTTC. It is translated as CATGTGTYEQYF.

The J gene is TRBJ2-7, the V gene TRBV6-1, with D possibly being TRBD1 (6 bases). This CDR3 is built from 15 residues. The V end lost 7 bases, the J end lost 2 bases, and 18 bases lay between the germline ends. Per germline, CDR1 MNHNS and CDR2 SASEGT. The CDR3 region has the DNA TGTGCCAGCACTTCCCGGTCAGGGGCTACCTACGAGCAGTACTTC. It is translated as CASTSRSGATYEQYF.

The chain combines TRBV19 with TRBJ1-1; 8 nucleotides match TRBD1. Germline-derived CDR1 and CDR2 are LNHDA and SQIVND (reference sequence). This CDR3 region has 15 residues. V shed 3 bases and J 4 bases; nucleotides not matched to a gene: 7. The CDR3 DNA follows: TGTGCCAGTAGTATTCCAATTACAGGGGGCACTGAAGCTTTCTTT. Its protein is CASSIPITGGTEAFF. The full variable domain, with the rest looked up from reference TRBV19 and TRBJ1-1, is DGGITQSPKYLFRKEGQNVTLSCEQNLNHDAMYWYRQDPGQGLRLIYYSQIVNDFQKGDIAEGYSVSREKKESFPLTVTSAQKNPTAFYLCASSIPITGGTEAFFGQGTRLTVV.

This clonotype showed up just a few times. The chain joins TRBV7-8 to TRBJ2-1; no clear D gene. CDR3 size: 13 residues. In germline, CDR1 is SGHVS, CDR2 FQNEAQ. Trimming cost V 1 base and J 9 bases, with 10 bases left between them. The CDR3 loop reads CASSLVSSGEQFF. CDR3 nucleotides: TGTGCCAGCAGCTTAGTTTCGTCTGGTGAGCAGTTCTTC. The complete variable domain, with remaining parts taken from reference TRBV7-8 and TRBJ2-1, reads GAGVSQSPRYKVAKRGQDVALRCDPISGHVSLFWYQQALGQGPEFLTYFQNEAQLDKSGLPSDRFFAERPEGSVSTLKIQRTQQEDSAVYLCASSLVSSGEQFFGPGTRLTVL.

The chain employs TRBV10-2 and TRBJ2-7; 10 bases align to TRBD2. With 4 bases clipped from V and 2 bases from J, the junction kept 14 bases outside the gene matches. Germline values: CDR1 WSHSY, CDR2 SAAADI. The CDR3 has 18 residues. The CDR3 protein is CASSAGLADHVTPYEQYF. In nucleotides, the CDR3 is TGCGCCAGCAGTGCCGGACTAGCGGATCACGTGACCCCCTACGAGCAGTACTTC.

On this clonotype itself: Its ends do not fully match the called genes, so a read error is possible. The chain carries TRBV10-1 and TRBJ2-1, with TRBD1 matching over 8 bases. This CDR3 is built from 15 residues. Germline V gene data show CDR1 as WNHNN and CDR2 as SYGVQD (reference sequence). The CDR3 sequence: CASRPGTGPYNEQFF. DNA of the CDR3: TGTGCCAGCAGGCCCGGGACAGGCCCCTACAATGAGCAGTTCTTC.

The chain links TRBV15 to TRBJ1-3, with D unresolved. V was clipped by 5 bases and J by 8 bases, with 4 bases between them. The germline V gene encodes CDR1 LNHNV and CDR2 YYDKDF (reference sequence). This CDR3 region has 10 residues. This CDR3 reads CATSDDTIYF. DNA of the CDR3: TGTGCCACCAGCGACGACACCATATATTTT.

The chain combines TRBV5-1 with TRBJ2-7; D is undetermined. The CDR3 is 14 amino acids. V lost 4 bases and J 4 bases, leaving 15 bases between the germline ends. CDR1 is SGHRS, CDR2 YFSETQ, per germline. The CDR3: CASSEDVAQYEQYF. The CDR3, as DNA: TGCGCCAGCAGCGAAGACGTCGCCCAGTACGAGCAGTACTTC.

Many counts were recorded for this clonotype. The chain links TRBV15 to TRBJ2-1; D may be TRBD2 (5 bases). Germline V gene lookup returns CDR1 LNHNV and CDR2 YYDKDF (reference sequence). V was clipped by 8 bases and J by 2 bases, with 16 bases between them. The CDR3 length is 15 residues. The CDR3 DNA reads as TGTGCCACCTCCCAACCGGGGAGCCCCTACAATGAGCAGTTCTTC. It encodes CATSQPGSPYNEQFF.